Each of the 22 T cell receptor beta chains below was sequenced from the same sample in a study of beta chain features in type 1 diabetes. Expressed TCRB transcripts got sequenced, as all isolated RNA was reverse transcribed. The method was immunoSEQ multiplex PCR; TCRdb's version includes in-frame clones alone and lacks a portion of them. The sample carries 200,000 to 250,000 clones, 11% recorded once. Sample: central memory CD4+ T cells from blood. The receptors here all came from a man younger than 35 in good health.

This clone was observed a few times. This rearrangement joins TRBV28 to TRBJ2-1; D uncertain. Deletions cut 3 bases from V and 13 bases from J, with 10 bases between. The CDR3 totals 11 residues. The germline CDR1 and CDR2 sequences are MDHEN and SYDVKM. The CDR3 bases are TGTGCCAGCAGTTTTAAGGACGTCCAGTTCTTC. Amino acid sequence: CASSFKDVQFF.

The genes are TRBV6-5 and TRBJ2-7, with a weak D call TRBD2 (7 bases). The CDR3 consists of 14 residues. The V gene's germline CDR1 is MNHEY and CDR2 SVGAGI. Trimming took off 2 bases at V and 3 bases at J, with 11 bases between the two ends. In nucleotides, the CDR3 is TGTGCCAGCAGTTACACGGGGGGCAGCTACGAGCAGTACTTC. It codes for CASSYTGGSYEQYF.

V is TRBV29-1 and J is TRBJ2-7, with 10 bases matching TRBD1. Looked up from germline, CDR1 is SQVTM and CDR2 is ANQGSEA. V shed 5 bases, J shed 7 bases, and the junction held 8 bases outside the gene matches. The CDR3 has 13 residues. DNA for the CDR3: TGCAGCGTTCCGGGACAGGGGATCAGGGAGCAGTACTTC. Translation gives CSVPGQGIREQYF.

A few counts support this clone. The chain couples TRBV5-1 to TRBJ2-2, with TRBD2 identical over 7 bases. The CDR3 totals 16 residues. V lost 4 bases, J lost 3 bases, and 9 bases stayed unmatched. Germline assignment: CDR1 SGHRS and CDR2 YFSETQ. CDR3 bases: TGCGCCAGCAGCCCCATAGCGGGTTTGGACACCGGGGAGCTGTTTTTT. Translated, it gives CASSPIAGLDTGELFF. Together with reference TRBV5-1 and TRBJ2-2, the CDR3 gives the full variable domain: KAGVTQTPRYLIKTRGQQVTLSCSPISGHRSVSWYQQTPGQGLQFLFEYFSETQRNKGNFPGRFSGRQFSNSRSEMNVSTLELGDSALYLCASSPIAGLDTGELFFGEGSRLTVL.

This clone was detected only a few times. The gene calls are TRBV29-1 and TRBJ2-1, with D maybe TRBD2 (6 bases). The CDR3 is 15 amino acids. V gave up 7 bases and J gave up 2 bases, with 18 bases separating them. The germline CDR1 and CDR2 sequences are SQVTM and ANQGSEA. CDR3 amino acids: CSARSFAGPYNEQFF. Here the CDR3 DNA reads TGCAGCGCCCGTTCCTTTGCGGGACCCTACAATGAGCAGTTCTTC.

This rearrangement joins TRBV5-8 to TRBJ2-3; possible D gene TRBD1, 5 bases. Between the trimmed V and J ends, which lost 4 bases and 8 bases, there was a span of 11 bases. The CDR3 has 12 residues. Germline loops: CDR1 SGHTS, CDR2 YDEGEE. CDR3 loop: CASSLRVGTQYF. CDR3 bases: TGTGCCAGCAGCCTCAGGGTCGGTACGCAGTATTTT.

This clone was recorded a few times. This chain connects TRBV7-3 to TRBJ2-5; D gene uncertain. The CDR3 runs 14 residues. Germline CDR1 reads SGHTA; CDR2 reads FQGTGA. With 2 bases removed from V and 7 bases from J, the gap between germline ends came to 14 bases. The CDR3 DNA reads TGTGCCAGCAGCTTAGACGGTGCCGTTGGGACCCAGTACTTC. This codes for CASSLDGAVGTQYF.

The chain links TRBV19 to TRBJ2-5, with D unresolved. The germline V and J ends were trimmed by 6 bases and 6 bases, with 17 bases remaining between them. CDR1 and CDR2 (germline): LNHDA, SQIVND (reference sequence). This CDR3 comprises 14 residues. In DNA form, the CDR3 reads TGTGCCAGTAGCGCCGGAATGGTCGGACAGACCCAGTACTTC. This translates into CASSAGMVGQTQYF.

The chain couples TRBV7-9 to TRBJ2-7; 10 bases align to TRBD1. Losses at the gene ends were 4 bases for V and 5 bases for J; bases not matched to a gene: 5. From germline, CDR1 is SEHNR and CDR2 FQNEAQ (reference sequence). The CDR3 spans 14 residues. The CDR3 sequence is CASSSDRGSNEQYF. CDR3 bases: TGTGCCAGCAGCTCGGACAGGGGGAGCAACGAGCAGTACTTC.

This sequence joins TRBV30 and TRBJ2-7, with D possibly matching TRBD1 (6 bases). V was trimmed by 2 bases and J by 3 bases, leaving 20 bases between them. The CDR3 extends over 16 amino acids. From germline, CDR1 is GTSNPN and CDR2 SVGIG (reference sequence). The CDR3 region has the DNA TGTGCCTGGAGTTTGAGACCTTTTGGGGGCAACTACGAGCAGTACTTC. It is translated as CAWSLRPFGGNYEQYF.

This sequence joins TRBV18 and TRBJ2-7, with TRBD1 as a possible D gene (6 bases). Per germline, CDR1 KGHSH and CDR2 LQKENI. CDR3 length: 15 amino acids. Trimming removed 2 bases at V and 7 bases at J, with 18 bases between. CDR3 DNA sequence: TGTGCCAGCTCACCAACAGGGACCGAAGGTTCGGAGCAGTACTTC. Its translation is CASSPTGTEGSEQYF.

V usage is TRBV29-1 and J usage is TRBJ1-1; perhaps TRBD1 as D (6 bases). This CDR3 has 14 residues. Germline loops: CDR1 SQVTM, CDR2 ANQGSEA. V lost 7 bases and J 1 base, leaving 16 bases between the germline ends. The CDR3 sequence: CSAEVGGKNTEAFF. Here the CDR3 DNA reads TGCAGCGCCGAGGTCGGGGGCAAGAACACTGAAGCTTTCTTT.

This clone occurred a few times. The J gene is TRBJ2-7, the V gene TRBV5-1; possible D gene TRBD1, 6 bases. V dropped 5 bases and J dropped 0 bases, with 15 bases sitting between them. The CDR3 is 15 amino acids. Germline V CDR1 and CDR2: SGHRS, YFSETQ. Here the CDR3 reads CASSGRGKSSYEQYF. CDR3 nucleotides: TGCGCCAGCAGTGGAAGGGGGAAGAGCTCCTACGAGCAGTACTTC.

As to this clone: It is unclear where the CDR3 begins or ends on the DNA, so no DNA is shown, and the CDR3 is as TCRdb lists it. The chain joins TRBV5-1 to TRBJ2-7; the D call TRBD1 from the table was never checked on the DNA. Germline V lookup: CDR1 SGHRS, CDR2 YFSETQ. The CDR3 numbers 14 amino acids, ends counted. The CDR3 protein is CASSSSSGRYEQYF.

The chain employs TRBV11-2 and TRBJ2-5; D remains ambiguous. Germline assignment: CDR1 SGHAT and CDR2 FQNNGV. The CDR3 covers 13 residues. The V end lost 1 base, the J end lost 2 bases, and 5 bases lay between the germline ends. The CDR3 loop reads CASSLVGQETQYF. The CDR3 DNA sequence: TGTGCCAGCAGCTTAGTAGGGCAAGAGACCCAGTACTTC.

This clone was seen at least ten times. V is TRBV6-6 and J is TRBJ1-2; D might be TRBD1 (6 bases). This CDR3 is built from 13 residues. Trimming took 5 bases from V and 3 from J, leaving 10 bases between them. Germline V lookup: CDR1 MNHNY, CDR2 SVGAGI (reference sequence). The DNA for the CDR3 is TGTGCCAGCAGTCTCGGGACACACTATGGCTACACCTTC. This encodes CASSLGTHYGYTF.

This clone has just a few counts. The CDR3 sequence: CSVVESRGTEAFF. The CDR3 DNA reads as TGCAGCGTTGTAGAGAGTCGTGGCACTGAAGCTTTCTTT. This chain joins TRBV29-1 and TRBJ1-1, with D unclear. CDR1 is SQVTM, CDR2 ANQGSEA, per germline. Trimming took 4 bases from V and 4 from J, leaving 13 bases between them. The CDR3 length is 13 residues.

This clone was seen more than once but under ten times. The chain has TRBV9 and TRBJ2-7; TRBD2 agrees at 9 bases. The CDR3 totals 16 residues. Per the germline V gene, CDR1 is SGDLS and CDR2 is YYNGEE. J gave up 6 bases and V 5 bases, and 15 bases lay outside the gene matches. CDR3 coding DNA: TGTGCCAGCAGTTTAAACCCCGGGACTAGCTTTAGCGAGCAGTACTTC. This codes for CASSLNPGTSFSEQYF.

There are a few counts of this clone. The chain combines TRBV10-3 with TRBJ2-5, with TRBD1 matching 9 bases. There are 15 residues in the CDR3. Losses at the gene ends were 5 bases for V and 5 bases for J; bases not matched to a gene: 9. Germline V gene lookup returns CDR1 ENHRY and CDR2 SYGVKD. Written as DNA, the CDR3 is TGTGCCATCAGTTCGGGACAGGGAGATGGGGAGACCCAGTACTTC. It translates to CAISSGQGDGETQYF.

The table lists this clone with a few counts. The V and J genes are TRBV23-1 and TRBJ2-6; TRBD1 matches 7 bases. TRBV23-1 is recorded as an ORF, its role being uncertain. V shed 6 bases, J shed 1 base, and the junction held 6 bases outside the gene matches. This CDR3 spans 16 amino acids. The CDR3 spells CASRTGPWSGANVLTF. The CDR3, as DNA: TGCGCCAGCAGGACAGGGCCTTGGTCTGGGGCCAACGTCCTGACTTTC.

This clone was recorded a few times. J is TRBJ2-7 and V is TRBV7-9; 11 nucleotides agree with TRBD2. V lost 2 bases and J lost 5; bases outside the gene matches: 8. This CDR3 comprises 16 residues. CDR1 is SEHNR, CDR2 FQNEAQ, per germline (reference sequence). The CDR3 loop reads CASSLWVAGGLNEQYF. CDR3 sequence (DNA): TGTGCCAGCAGCTTATGGGTAGCGGGAGGGCTAAACGAGCAGTACTTC.

This clone occurred many times. The chain joins TRBV7-9 to TRBJ2-1; D is unresolved. Germline V gene sequence: CDR1 SEHNR, CDR2 FQNEAQ (reference sequence). Trimming left V 0 bases short and J 5 bases short, with 17 bases between. CDR3 length: 17 amino acids. The CDR3 is CASSLALATELNNEQFF. In DNA form, the CDR3 reads TGTGCCAGCAGCTTAGCGTTGGCTACAGAACTAAACAATGAGCAGTTCTTC.